Sequencing of this T cell receptor beta chain was carried out in a study of blood T cells in healthy people across ages. Study observations and caveats: Estimated diversity that came from one million T cells was considered an underestimate.

The total RNA that was extracted per sample amounted to at least 5.5 micrograms. Concerning this clonotype: The antigen is undetermined.

The CDR3 has 14 residues. The V gene's germline CDR1 is MNHEY and CDR2 SVGEGT. The use of a sample-barcoded 5' primer and a J-beta primer mix characterized a second PCR of roughly 7 to 11 cycles. Each cDNA molecule received a tag from a template-switch adaptor that had 12 random nucleotides. Paired-end reads containing CDR3 totaled no fewer than 3 million for each sample. In TCRdb, the 5' RACE reads were re-called with MiXCR into one record per CDR3 protein. The sample lists about 640,000 distinct CDR3 sequences, 58% occurring once. The specimen sequenced was blood. This clonotype was obtained from a man between 60 and 75 years old in good health. This chain uses TRBV6-2 or TRBV6-3 with TRBJ2-4; the match to TRBD2 covers 9 bases. The last part of the DNA fits TRBJ2-5 better; the J call may be wrong. The CDR3 nucleotides are TGTGCCAGCATCCCCGGACTAGCGCGGGAGACCCAGTACTTC. This translates into CASIPGLARETQYF.